This TCR beta chain was identified in a study of chemoradiotherapy in HPV16-positive cancers. Study-wide results and caveats: Better recurrence-free survival went with HPV-responsive T-cell expansion in HPV16-positive patients.

CDR1 and CDR2 from the germline V gene are MDHEN and SYDVKM. This CDR3 contains 11 residues. Trimming removed 4 bases at V and 1 base at J, with 1 base between. Repertoires were generated with immunoSEQ multiplex PCR, while TCRdb's copy carries only in-frame clones and drops some. The sample records 8,000 or so clones, around 64% being singletons. Repeated repertoire sampling spanned the course of chemoradiotherapy. This clone has a single count. Its antigen is unknown. This TCR was recovered from a human donor with HPV-associated anogenital cancer. This sample was taken from a patient who underwent chemoradiotherapy. The rearrangement links TRBV28 to TRBJ1-2; no definite D call. CDR3 amino acids: CASSYNYGYTF. The CDR3 DNA reads TGTGCCAGCAGTTATAACTATGGCTACACCTTC.